The sequence of this TCR beta chain was determined in a study of identical twins. General study findings and limits: Instead of following the same donors, the conclusions were based on cross-sectional statistical analysis. Where out-of-frame alpha sequences were twin-shared, they showed excess low generation probability.

It was template switching that added a universal primer site, and there were unique molecular identifiers on the cDNA. TCRdb reprocessed the 5' RACE reads with MiXCR, giving one entry per CDR3 protein. The table lists some 900,000 distinct CDR3 sequences, more than 9% of them singletons, with around 1.6% in the top ten. This clonotype was picked up a small number of times. Its cognate antigen is unknown. These records were also assigned to another study, of yellow fever vaccine responses in identical twins.

The sample was PBMCs. The source of this sequence is a woman under 30 in good health.

The CDR3 spells CASSGRPLYSNQPQHF. Here the CDR3 DNA reads TGTGCCAGCAGTGGTCGGCCTCTATATAGCAATCAGCCCCAGCATTTT. The chain couples TRBV2 to TRBJ1-5; no clear D. Trimming left V 4 bases short and J 0 bases short, with 13 bases between. Germline CDR1 is SNHLY and CDR2 is FYNNEI. This CDR3 is built from 16 residues.